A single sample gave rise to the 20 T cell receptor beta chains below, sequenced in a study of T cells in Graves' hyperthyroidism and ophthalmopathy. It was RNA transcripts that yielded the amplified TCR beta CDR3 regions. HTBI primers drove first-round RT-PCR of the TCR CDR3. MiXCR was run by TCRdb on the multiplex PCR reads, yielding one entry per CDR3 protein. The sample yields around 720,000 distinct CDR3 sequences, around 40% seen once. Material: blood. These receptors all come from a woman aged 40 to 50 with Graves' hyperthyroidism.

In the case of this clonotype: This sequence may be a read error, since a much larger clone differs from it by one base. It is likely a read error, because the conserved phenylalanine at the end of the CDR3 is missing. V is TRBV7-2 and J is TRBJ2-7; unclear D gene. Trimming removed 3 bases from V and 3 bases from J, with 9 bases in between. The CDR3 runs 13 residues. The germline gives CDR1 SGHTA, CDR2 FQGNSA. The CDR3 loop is CASSFKQSYEQYL. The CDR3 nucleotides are TGTGCCAGCAGCTTCAAACAGAGCTACGAGCAGTACCTC.

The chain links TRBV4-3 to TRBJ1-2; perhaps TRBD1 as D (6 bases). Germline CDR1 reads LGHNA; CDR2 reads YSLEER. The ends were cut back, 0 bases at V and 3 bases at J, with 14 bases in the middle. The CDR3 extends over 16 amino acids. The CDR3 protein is CASSQDWGPEHYGYTF. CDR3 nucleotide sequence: TGCGCCAGCAGCCAAGATTGGGGGCCGGAACACTATGGCTACACCTTC.

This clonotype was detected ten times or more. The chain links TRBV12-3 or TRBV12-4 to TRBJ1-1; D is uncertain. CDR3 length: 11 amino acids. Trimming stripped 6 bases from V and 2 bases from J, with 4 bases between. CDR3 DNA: TGTGCCAGCAGCCCTAACACTGAAGCTTTCTTT. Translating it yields CASSPNTEAFF.

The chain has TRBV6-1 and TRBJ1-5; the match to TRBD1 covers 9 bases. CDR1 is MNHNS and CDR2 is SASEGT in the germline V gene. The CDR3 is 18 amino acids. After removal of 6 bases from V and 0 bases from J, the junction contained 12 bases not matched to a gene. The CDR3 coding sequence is TGTGCCAGCAGAGCCGGGACAGGGCAATTTTATAGCAATCAGCCCCAGCATTTT. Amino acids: CASRAGTGQFYSNQPQHF.

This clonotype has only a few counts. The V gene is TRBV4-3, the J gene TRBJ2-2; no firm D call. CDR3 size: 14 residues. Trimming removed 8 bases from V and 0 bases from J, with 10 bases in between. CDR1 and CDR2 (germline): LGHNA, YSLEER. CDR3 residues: CASSTRSNTGELFF. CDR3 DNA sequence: TGCGCCAGCTCTACCCGATCGAACACCGGGGAGCTGTTTTTT.

CDR3 amino acids: CASSQTGEYEQYF. The CDR3 bases are TGTGCCAGCAGCCAAACAGGGGAGTACGAGCAGTACTTC. This chain joins TRBV7-9 and TRBJ2-7, with TRBD1 matching 7 bases. Germline CDR1 reads SEHNR; CDR2 reads FQNEAQ (reference sequence). This CDR3 is built from 13 residues. V gave up 5 bases and J gave up 4 bases; unmatched junction bases: 5.

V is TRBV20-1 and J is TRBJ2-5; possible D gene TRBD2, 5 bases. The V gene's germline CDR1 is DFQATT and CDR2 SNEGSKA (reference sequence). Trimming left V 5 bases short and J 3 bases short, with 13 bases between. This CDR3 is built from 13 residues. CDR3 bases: TGCAGTGCTTTTTTGCCGGGGAAAGAGACCCAGTACTTC. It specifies CSAFLPGKETQYF.

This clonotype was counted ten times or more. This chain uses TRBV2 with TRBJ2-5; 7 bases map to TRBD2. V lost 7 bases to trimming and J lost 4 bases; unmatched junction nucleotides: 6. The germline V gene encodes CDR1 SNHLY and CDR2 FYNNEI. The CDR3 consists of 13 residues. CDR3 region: CASNPSGGETQYF. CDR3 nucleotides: TGTGCCAGCAATCCTAGCGGAGGAGAGACCCAGTACTTC.

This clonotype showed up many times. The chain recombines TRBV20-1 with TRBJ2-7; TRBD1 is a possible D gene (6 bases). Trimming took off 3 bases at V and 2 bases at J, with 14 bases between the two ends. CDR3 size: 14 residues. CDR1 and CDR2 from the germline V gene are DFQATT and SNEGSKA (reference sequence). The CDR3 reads CSARGQGIAYEQYF. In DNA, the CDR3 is TGCAGTGCTAGGGGACAAGGAATAGCCTACGAGCAGTACTTC.

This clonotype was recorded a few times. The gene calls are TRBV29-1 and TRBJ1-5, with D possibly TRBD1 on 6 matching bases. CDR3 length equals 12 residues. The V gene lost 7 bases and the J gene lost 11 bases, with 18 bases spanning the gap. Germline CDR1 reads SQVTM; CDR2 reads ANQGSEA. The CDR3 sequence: CSATGPQETQHF. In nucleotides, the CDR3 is TGCAGCGCGACAGGACCCCAAGAGACCCAGCATTTT.

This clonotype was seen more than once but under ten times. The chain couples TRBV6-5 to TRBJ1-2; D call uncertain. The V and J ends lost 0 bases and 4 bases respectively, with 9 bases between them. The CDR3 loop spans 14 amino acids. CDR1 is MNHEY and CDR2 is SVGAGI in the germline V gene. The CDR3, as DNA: TGTGCCAGCAGTTACTCTGGAGTTCTCTATGGCTACACCTTC. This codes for CASSYSGVLYGYTF.

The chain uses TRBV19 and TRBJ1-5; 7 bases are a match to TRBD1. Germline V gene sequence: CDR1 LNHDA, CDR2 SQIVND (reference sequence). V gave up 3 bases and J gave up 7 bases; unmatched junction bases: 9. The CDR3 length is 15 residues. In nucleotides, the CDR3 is TGTGCCAGTAGTATTACCCTACAGGGGATACAGCCCCAGCATTTT. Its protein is CASSITLQGIQPQHF.

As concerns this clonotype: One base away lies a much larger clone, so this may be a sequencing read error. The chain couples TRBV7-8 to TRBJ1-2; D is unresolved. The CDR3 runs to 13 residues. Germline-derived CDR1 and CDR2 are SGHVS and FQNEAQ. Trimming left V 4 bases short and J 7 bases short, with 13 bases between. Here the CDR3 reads CASSSLVTAGYTF. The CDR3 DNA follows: TGTGCCAGCAGCTCATTGGTTACGGCTGGCTACACCTTC. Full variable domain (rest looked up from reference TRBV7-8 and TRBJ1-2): GAGVSQSPRYKVAKRGQDVALRCDPISGHVSLFWYQQALGQGPEFLTYFQNEAQLDKSGLPSDRFFAERPEGSVSTLKIQRTQQEDSAVYLCASSSLVTAGYTFGSGTRLTVV.

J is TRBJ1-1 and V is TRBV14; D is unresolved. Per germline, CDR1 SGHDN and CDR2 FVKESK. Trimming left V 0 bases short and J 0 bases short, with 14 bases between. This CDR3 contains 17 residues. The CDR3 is CASSQDWRRGVNTEAFF. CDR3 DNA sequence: TGTGCCAGCAGCCAAGACTGGAGACGCGGGGTGAACACTGAAGCTTTCTTT.

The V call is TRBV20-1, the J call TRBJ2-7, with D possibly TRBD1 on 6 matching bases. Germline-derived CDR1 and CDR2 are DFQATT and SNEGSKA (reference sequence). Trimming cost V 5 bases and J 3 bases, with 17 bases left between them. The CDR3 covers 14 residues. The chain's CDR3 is CSALLVGGVYEQYF. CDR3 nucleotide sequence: TGCAGTGCTCTCCTTGTTGGGGGCGTCTACGAGCAGTACTTC.

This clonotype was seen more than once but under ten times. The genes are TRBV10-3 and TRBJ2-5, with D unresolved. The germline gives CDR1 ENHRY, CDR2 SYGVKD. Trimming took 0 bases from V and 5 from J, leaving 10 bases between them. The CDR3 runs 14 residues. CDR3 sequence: CAISESAGGETQYF. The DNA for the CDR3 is TGTGCCATCAGTGAGTCGGCAGGTGGGGAGACCCAGTACTTC.

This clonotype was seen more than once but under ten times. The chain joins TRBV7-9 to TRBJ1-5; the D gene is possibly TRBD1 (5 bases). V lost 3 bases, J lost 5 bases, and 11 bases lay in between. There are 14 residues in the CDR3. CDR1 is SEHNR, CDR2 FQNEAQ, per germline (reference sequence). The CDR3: CASSFSGSDQPQHF. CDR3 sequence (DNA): TGTGCCAGCAGCTTTTCAGGGTCCGATCAGCCCCAGCATTTT.

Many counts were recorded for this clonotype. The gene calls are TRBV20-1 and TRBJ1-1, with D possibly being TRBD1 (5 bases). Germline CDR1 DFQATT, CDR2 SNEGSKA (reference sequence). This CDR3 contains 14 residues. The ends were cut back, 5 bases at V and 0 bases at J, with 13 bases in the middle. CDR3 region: CSAGRQPMNTEAFF. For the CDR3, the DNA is TGCAGTGCTGGAAGACAGCCAATGAACACTGAAGCTTTCTTT.

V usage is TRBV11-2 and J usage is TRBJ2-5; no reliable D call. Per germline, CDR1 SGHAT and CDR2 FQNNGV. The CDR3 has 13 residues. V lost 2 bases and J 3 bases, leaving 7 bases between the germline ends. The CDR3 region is CASSLNAEETQYF. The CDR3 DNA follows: TGTGCCAGCAGCTTAAACGCAGAAGAGACCCAGTACTTC.

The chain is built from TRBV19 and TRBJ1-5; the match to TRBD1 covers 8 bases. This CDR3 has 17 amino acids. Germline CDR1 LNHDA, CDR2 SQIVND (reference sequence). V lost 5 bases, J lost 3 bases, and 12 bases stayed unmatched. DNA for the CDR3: TGTGCCAGTAGTGCCTGGAGGGGACAGGATTTCAATCAGCCCCAGCATTTT. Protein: CASSAWRGQDFNQPQHF. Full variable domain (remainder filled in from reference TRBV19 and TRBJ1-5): DGGITQSPKYLFRKEGQNVTLSCEQNLNHDAMYWYRQDPGQGLRLIYYSQIVNDFQKGDIAEGYSVSREKKESFPLTVTSAQKNPTAFYLCASSAWRGQDFNQPQHFGDGTRLSIL.